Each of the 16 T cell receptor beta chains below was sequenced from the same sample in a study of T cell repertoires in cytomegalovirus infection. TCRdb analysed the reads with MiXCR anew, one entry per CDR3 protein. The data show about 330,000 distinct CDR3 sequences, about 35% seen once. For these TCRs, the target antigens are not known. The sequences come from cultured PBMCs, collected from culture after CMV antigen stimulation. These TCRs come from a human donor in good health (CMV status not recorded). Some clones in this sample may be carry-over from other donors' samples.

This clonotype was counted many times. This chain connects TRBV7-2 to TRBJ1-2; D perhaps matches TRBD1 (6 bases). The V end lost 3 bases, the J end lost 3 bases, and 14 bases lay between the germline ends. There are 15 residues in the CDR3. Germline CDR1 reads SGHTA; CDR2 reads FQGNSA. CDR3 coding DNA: TGTGCCAGCAGCTTCACCGGACAGACCCACTATGGCTACACCTTC. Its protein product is CASSFTGQTHYGYTF. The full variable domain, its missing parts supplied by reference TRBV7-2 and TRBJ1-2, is GAGVSQSPSNKVTEKGKDVELRCDPISGHTALYWYRQSLGQGLEFLIYFQGNSAPDKSGLPSDRFSAERTGGSVSTLTIQRTQQEDSAVYLCASSFTGQTHYGYTFGSGTRLTVV.

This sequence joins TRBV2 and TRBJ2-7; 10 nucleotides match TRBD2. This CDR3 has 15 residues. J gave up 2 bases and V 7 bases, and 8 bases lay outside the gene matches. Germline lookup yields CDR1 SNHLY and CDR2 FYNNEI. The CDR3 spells CASIIRLAGAYEQYV. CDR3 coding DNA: TGTGCCAGCATTATTCGACTAGCGGGTGCCTACGAGCAGTACGTC.

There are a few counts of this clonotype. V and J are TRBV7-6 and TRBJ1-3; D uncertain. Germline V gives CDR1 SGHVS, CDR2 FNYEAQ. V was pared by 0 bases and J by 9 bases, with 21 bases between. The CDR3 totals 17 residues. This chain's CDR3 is CASSLAPRSLAESTIYF. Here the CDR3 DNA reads TGTGCCAGCAGCTTAGCGCCGAGGTCTCTTGCCGAGAGCACCATATATTTT. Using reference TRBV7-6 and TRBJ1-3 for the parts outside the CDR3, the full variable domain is GAGVSQSPRYKVTKRGQDVALRCDPISGHVSLYWYRQALGQGPEFLTYFNYEAQQDKSGLPNDRFSAERPEGSISTLTIQRTEQRDSAMYRCASSLAPRSLAESTIYFGEGSWLTVV.

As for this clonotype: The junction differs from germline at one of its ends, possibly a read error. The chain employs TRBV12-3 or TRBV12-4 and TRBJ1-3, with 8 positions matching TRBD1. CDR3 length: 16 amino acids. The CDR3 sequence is CASSMGQVYSGSTIYF. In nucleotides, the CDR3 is TGTGCCAGCAGTATGGGACAGGTTTACTCTGGAAGCACCATATATTTT.

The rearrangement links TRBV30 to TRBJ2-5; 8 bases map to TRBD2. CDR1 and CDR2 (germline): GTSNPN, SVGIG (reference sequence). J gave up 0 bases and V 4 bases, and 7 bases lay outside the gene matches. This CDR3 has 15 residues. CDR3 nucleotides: TGTGCCTGGACCGGGGGGGGGAACAACCAAGAGACCCAGTACTTC. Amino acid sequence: CAWTGGGNNQETQYF.

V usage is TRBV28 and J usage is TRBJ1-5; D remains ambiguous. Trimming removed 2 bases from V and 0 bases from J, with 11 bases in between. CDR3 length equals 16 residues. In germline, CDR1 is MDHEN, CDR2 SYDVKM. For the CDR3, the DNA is TGTGCCAGCAGTTTAGGGGTACACCGTAGCAATCAGCCCCAGCATTTT. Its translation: CASSLGVHRSNQPQHF.

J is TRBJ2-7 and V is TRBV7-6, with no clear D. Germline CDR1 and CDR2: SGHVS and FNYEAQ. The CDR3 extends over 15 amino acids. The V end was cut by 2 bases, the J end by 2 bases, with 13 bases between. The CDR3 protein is CASSLLLEGPYEQYF. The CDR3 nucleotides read TGTGCCAGCAGCTTACTGTTGGAAGGGCCCTACGAGCAGTACTTC.

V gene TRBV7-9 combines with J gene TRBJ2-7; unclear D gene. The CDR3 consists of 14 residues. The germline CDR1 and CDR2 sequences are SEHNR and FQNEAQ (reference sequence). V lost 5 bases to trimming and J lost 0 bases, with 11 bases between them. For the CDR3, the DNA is TGTGCCAGCAGCGCCCGTGGCATCTCCTACGAGCAGTACTTC. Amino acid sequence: CASSARGISYEQYF.

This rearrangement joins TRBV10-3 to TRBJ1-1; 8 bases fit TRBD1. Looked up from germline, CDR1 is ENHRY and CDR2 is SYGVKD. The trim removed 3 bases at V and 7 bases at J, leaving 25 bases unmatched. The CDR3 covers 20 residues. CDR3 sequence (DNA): TGTGCCATCAGTGAAATTGGGTACAGGGGGACCGGTTATCTGAAAAATGAAGCTTTCTTT. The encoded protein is CAISEIGYRGTGYLKNEAFF.

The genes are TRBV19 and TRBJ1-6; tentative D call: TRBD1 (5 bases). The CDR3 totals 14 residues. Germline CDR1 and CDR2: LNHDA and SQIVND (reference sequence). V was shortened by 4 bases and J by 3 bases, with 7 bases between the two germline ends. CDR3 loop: CASSRQIYNSPLHF. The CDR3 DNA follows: TGTGCCAGTAGTAGACAGATCTATAATTCACCCCTCCACTTT.

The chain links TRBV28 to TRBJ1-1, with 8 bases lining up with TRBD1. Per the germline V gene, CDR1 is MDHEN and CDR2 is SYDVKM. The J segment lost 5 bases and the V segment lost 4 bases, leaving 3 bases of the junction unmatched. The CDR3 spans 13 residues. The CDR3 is CASSSRGRTEAFF. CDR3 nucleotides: TGTGCCAGCAGTTCCAGGGGGCGGACTGAAGCTTTCTTT.

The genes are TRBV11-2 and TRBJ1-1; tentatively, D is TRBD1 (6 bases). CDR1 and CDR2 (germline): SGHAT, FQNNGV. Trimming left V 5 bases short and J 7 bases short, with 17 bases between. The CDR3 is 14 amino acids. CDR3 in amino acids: CASSRIGTTYEAFF. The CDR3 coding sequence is TGTGCCAGCAGCCGAATCGGGACAACCTATGAAGCTTTCTTT.

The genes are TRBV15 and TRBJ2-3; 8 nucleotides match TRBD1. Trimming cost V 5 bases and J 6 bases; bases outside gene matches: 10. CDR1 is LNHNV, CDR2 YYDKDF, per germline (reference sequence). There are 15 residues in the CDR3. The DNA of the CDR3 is TGTGCCACCAGCGGATCGACAGGGGTGGGGGATACGCAGTATTTT. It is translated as CATSGSTGVGDTQYF.

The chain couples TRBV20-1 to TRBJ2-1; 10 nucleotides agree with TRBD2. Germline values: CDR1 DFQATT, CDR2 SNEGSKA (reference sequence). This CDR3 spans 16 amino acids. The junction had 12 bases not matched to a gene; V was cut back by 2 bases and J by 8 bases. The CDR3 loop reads CSARSPGAGGEYEQFF. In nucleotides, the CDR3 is TGCAGTGCTAGAAGTCCAGGAGCGGGAGGGGAGTATGAGCAGTTCTTC.

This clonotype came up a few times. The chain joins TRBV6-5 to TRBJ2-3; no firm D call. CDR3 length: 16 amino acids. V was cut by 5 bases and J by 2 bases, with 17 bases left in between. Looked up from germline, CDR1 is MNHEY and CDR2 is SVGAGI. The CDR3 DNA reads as TGTGCCAGCAGTCAATTTTCGGTGGCTTACACAGATACGCAGTATTTT. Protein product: CASSQFSVAYTDTQYF.

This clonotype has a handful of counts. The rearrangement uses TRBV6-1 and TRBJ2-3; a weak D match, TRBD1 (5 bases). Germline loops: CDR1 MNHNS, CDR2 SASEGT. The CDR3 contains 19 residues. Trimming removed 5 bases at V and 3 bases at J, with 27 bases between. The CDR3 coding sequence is TGTGCCAGCAGTCGCCAGGGTTTTGAGTTCAGTGGGCGTACAGATACGCAGTATTTT. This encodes CASSRQGFEFSGRTDTQYF.